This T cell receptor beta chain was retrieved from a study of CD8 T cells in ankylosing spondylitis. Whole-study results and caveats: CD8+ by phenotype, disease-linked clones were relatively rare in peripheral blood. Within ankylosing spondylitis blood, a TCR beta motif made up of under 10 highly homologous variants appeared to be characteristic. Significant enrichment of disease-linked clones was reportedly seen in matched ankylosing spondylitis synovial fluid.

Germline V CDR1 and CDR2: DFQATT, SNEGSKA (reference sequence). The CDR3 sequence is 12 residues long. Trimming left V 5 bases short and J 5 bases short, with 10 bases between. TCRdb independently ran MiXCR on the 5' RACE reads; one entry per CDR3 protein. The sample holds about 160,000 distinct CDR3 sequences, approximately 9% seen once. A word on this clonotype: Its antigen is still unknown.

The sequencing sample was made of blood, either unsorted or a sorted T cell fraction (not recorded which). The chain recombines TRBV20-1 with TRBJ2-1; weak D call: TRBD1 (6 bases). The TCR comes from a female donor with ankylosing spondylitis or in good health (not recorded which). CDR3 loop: CSAWDTDNEQFF. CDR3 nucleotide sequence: TGCAGTGCTTGGGACACCGACAATGAGCAGTTCTTC.